This is a list of T cell receptor beta chains from one sample in a study of blood T cell repertoires in COVID-19. Clones were sequenced by immunoSEQ multiplex PCR, and TCRdb holds only the in-frame ones, with some missing. The data hold 100,000 to 150,000 clones, with about 88% observed a single time. The sequencing input was peripheral blood. The receptors shown here come from a human donor in a cohort sampled during active COVID-19. Each CDR3 is given without its conserved first and last residue. Rows give clone size only sometimes, using once, few, many, or a class for an expanded clone.

j_call: TRBJ2-5
clone_size: .
v_call: TRBV29-1
cdr3_aa: SVTPVGAHQETQY

j_call: TRBJ2-1
clone_size: .
v_call: TRBV9
cdr3_aa: ASSSRTSGSVNEQF

j_call: TRBJ2-7
clone_size: .
v_call: TRBV7-8
cdr3_aa: ASSSREGYYEQY

j_call: TRBJ2-4
clone_size: .
v_call: TRBV6-6
cdr3_aa: ASSYGPGSNIQY

j_call: TRBJ2-2
clone_size: .
v_call: TRBV12-5
cdr3_aa: ASGFIGGELF

j_call: TRBJ2-2
clone_size: once
v_call: TRBV6-2/TRBV6-3
cdr3_aa: ASSPGLASGELF

j_call: TRBJ2-7
clone_size: once
v_call: TRBV3-1/TRBV3-2
cdr3_aa: ASSHRDRRSYEQY

j_call: TRBJ1-1
clone_size: once
v_call: TRBV10-3
cdr3_aa: AIRGTGMNTEAF

j_call: TRBJ1-3
clone_size: .
v_call: TRBV9
cdr3_aa: ASGPWGGDTIY

j_call: TRBJ2-7
clone_size: few
v_call: TRBV5-6
cdr3_aa: ASSLGGLFGQGIYEQY